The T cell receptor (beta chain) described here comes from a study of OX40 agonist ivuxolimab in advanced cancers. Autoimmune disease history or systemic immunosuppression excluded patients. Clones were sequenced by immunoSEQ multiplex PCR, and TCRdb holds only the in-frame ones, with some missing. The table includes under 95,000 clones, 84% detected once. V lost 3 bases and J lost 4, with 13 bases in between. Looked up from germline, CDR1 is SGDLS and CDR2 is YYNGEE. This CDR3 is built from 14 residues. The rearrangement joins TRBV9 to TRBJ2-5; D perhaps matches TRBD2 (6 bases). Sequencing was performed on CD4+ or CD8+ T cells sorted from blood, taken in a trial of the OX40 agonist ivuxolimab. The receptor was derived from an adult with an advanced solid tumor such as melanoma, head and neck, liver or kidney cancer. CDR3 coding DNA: TGTGCCAGCAGCGGCGGGACGGACGGAGAGACCCAGTACTTC. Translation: CASSGGTDGETQYF.